Given below is one T cell receptor (beta chain) in context. The sample belongs to a study of T cell changes during pregnancy in multiple sclerosis. TCRdb's copy holds only in-frame clones and misses some; the assay was immunoSEQ multiplex PCR. Found here are 100,000 to 130,000 clones, roughly 90% of them singletons; the top ten hold 0.78%. Germline V gene data show CDR1 as LNHDA and CDR2 as SQIVND (reference sequence). This CDR3 contains 14 residues. The V gene end was trimmed by 2 bases and the J gene end by 10 bases; junction bases not matched to a gene: 8. The chain employs TRBV19 and TRBJ2-1; 7 bases are a match to TRBD1. This receptor was taken from a female donor in good health, enrolled as a control in a pregnancy study. The sequenced sample was peripheral blood, obtained in the third trimester of pregnancy. The CDR3 coding sequence is TGTGCCAGTAGTATAATACCCGGGACAGTCGAGCAGTTCTTC. Its translation: CASSIIPGTVEQFF.